This TCR beta chain was observed in a study of T and B cells in COVID-19 patients. Study-level background: Recovered patients mostly had mild to moderate COVID-19 managed as outpatients.

BIOMED2 TRB-A/B primer pools were used in multiplex TRB PCR. TCRdb reprocessed the multiplex PCR reads via MiXCR and lists one record per CDR3 protein. The table includes 17,000 or so distinct CDR3 sequences, under 35% detected once. TRB was amplified from about 250-500 ng of blood genomic DNA. V lost 1 base, J lost 3 bases, and 9 bases lay in between. The CDR3 runs to 14 residues. CDR1 SEHNR and CDR2 FQNEAQ come from the germline V gene (reference sequence). V and J are TRBV7-9 and TRBJ2-5; TRBD2 might be the D (5 bases). The sample consisted of blood. This clonotype originated in a human donor who had recovered from COVID-19. The DNA of the CDR3 is TGTGCCAGCAGCTTAGTTTGGACTGAAGAGACCCAGTACTTC. Translation: CASSLVWTEETQYF.